These 22 T cell receptor beta chains share one sample of origin, sequenced in a study of low-dose radiotherapy and immunotherapy resistance in tumors. First-strand cDNA relied on TRAV- and TRBV-specific primers spanning alpha and beta chains. Both a constant-region primer and a V-primer adapter served to amplify TCRs across about 20 PCR cycles. TCRdb fed the reads into MiXCR, producing one record per CDR3 protein. This sample has under 90,000 distinct CDR3 sequences, with roughly 30% found just once. Time point indicated: before trial treatment. Here the sequenced sample was PBMCs, taken before treatment. Source of these receptors: a female donor with ovarian cancer.

Comment on this clonotype: A far larger clone is just one base off, so this is likely a read error. This rearrangement joins TRBV27 to TRBJ2-3, with TRBD1 matching over 8 bases. CDR1 is MNHEY and CDR2 is SMNVEV in the germline V gene (reference sequence). The CDR3 spans 15 residues. The CDR3 coding sequence is TGTGCCACCAGTAACAGGACAGGGCGCACAGATACGCAGTATTTT. The encoded protein is CATSNRTGRTDTQYF.

This clonotype was recorded many times. The rearrangement uses TRBV28 and TRBJ2-7, with D hard to call. Between the trimmed V and J ends, which lost 7 bases and 2 bases, there was a span of 18 bases. The CDR3 is 15 residues long. Germline CDR1 and CDR2: MDHEN and SYDVKM. Here the CDR3 reads CASTTPGRTAYEQYF. CDR3 coding DNA: TGTGCCAGCACCACCCCTGGACGGACCGCCTACGAGCAGTACTTC.

The V gene is TRBV11-2, the J gene TRBJ2-3; D is uncertain. The V gene's germline CDR1 is SGHAT and CDR2 FQNNGV. The ends were cut back, 5 bases at V and 2 bases at J, with 11 bases in the middle. The CDR3 runs 14 residues. In DNA, the CDR3 is TGTGCCAGCAGCCCCGCATGGGTCACAGATACGCAGTATTTT. Residues: CASSPAWVTDTQYF.

Ten or more counts support this clonotype. The chain links TRBV5-5 to TRBJ2-5; 7 bases match TRBD1. From germline, CDR1 is SGHKS and CDR2 YYEKEE (reference sequence). Unmatched junction bases numbered 8, after V lost 4 bases and J lost 2 bases. The CDR3 consists of 15 residues. The CDR3 is CASSPGGRVQETQYF. The DNA for the CDR3 is TGTGCCAGCAGCCCAGGGGGTAGGGTGCAAGAGACCCAGTACTTC.

This clonotype was seen a handful of times. With a much larger clone just one base away, this may be a read error. The V gene is TRBV20-1, the J gene TRBJ2-5; 8 bases are shared with TRBD2. Germline V gene sequence: CDR1 DFQATT, CDR2 SNEGSKA (reference sequence). V lost 2 bases, J lost 11 bases, and 16 bases stayed unmatched. The CDR3 consists of 15 residues. The CDR3 DNA sequence: TGCAGTGCTAGAAGCCCAGCGGGGGCCCCCGGGGAGCAGTACTTC. Translation gives CSARSPAGAPGEQYF.

Ten or more counts support this clonotype. At one boundary the junction diverges from the germline segment, which might be a read error. This chain joins TRBV5-1 and TRBJ2-3; D is undetermined. Germline CDR1 and CDR2: SGHRS and YFSETQ. This CDR3 region has 14 residues. The CDR3 nucleotides are TGTGCCAGCAGCAGCTCCCGGGCACTAGATACGCAGTATTTT. As protein: CASSSSRALDTQYF.

This clonotype turned up a few times. No DNA is shown, since the ends of the CDR3 on it are uncertain; the CDR3 is the one TCRdb lists. The chain combines TRBV7-9 with TRBJ2-2; the listed D gene, TRBD1, was not tested against the DNA. Germline CDR1 reads SEHNR; CDR2 reads FQNEAQ (reference sequence). The CDR3 numbers 16 amino acids, ends counted. CDR3 residues: CASSSPARNTGELFFF.

This clonotype was seen ten or more times. CDR3 bases: TGTGCCACCAGCAGAATCCTTCTAGCGGGGGGTTTGAATGAGCAGTTCTTC. Translating gives CATSRILLAGGLNEQFF. V is TRBV15 and J is TRBJ2-1; 11 nucleotides match TRBD2. J lost 7 bases, V lost 2 bases, and 10 bases had no gene match. The CDR3 has 17 amino acids. CDR1 is LNHNV, CDR2 YYDKDF, per germline (reference sequence).

This clonotype was observed at least ten times. The chain joins TRBV7-6 to TRBJ2-5; D unclear. The V gene's germline CDR1 is SGHVS and CDR2 FNYEAQ. This CDR3 spans 15 amino acids. The V gene lost 2 bases and the J gene lost 1 base, with 11 bases spanning the gap. CDR3: CASSLRHGSQETQYF. The CDR3 DNA is TGTGCCAGCAGCTTACGACACGGGTCCCAAGAGACCCAGTACTTC.

This clonotype was seen repeatedly, ten times or more. The chain couples TRBV6-1 to TRBJ2-7; no firm D call. This CDR3 contains 12 residues. Germline V gives CDR1 MNHNS, CDR2 SASEGT. V lost 6 bases, J lost 1 base, and 7 bases lay in between. The CDR3 DNA reads as TGTGCCAGCAGCTCTAATTCCTACGAGCAGTACTTC. Residues: CASSSNSYEQYF.

The table lists this clonotype with many counts. CDR3 coding DNA: TGTGCCAGCAGCCAAACAGGGGAAAGCAATCAGCCCCAGCATTTT. The encoded protein is CASSQTGESNQPQHF. The genes are TRBV12-3 or TRBV12-4 and TRBJ1-5; TRBD1 matches at 7 bases. The V gene end was trimmed by 6 bases and the J gene end by 1 base; junction bases not matched to a gene: 6. This CDR3 has 15 residues.

The chain links TRBV2 to TRBJ2-4; D ambiguous. The CDR3 contains 13 residues. Looked up from germline, CDR1 is SNHLY and CDR2 is FYNNEI. The V and J ends lost 5 bases and 6 bases respectively, with 11 bases between them. CDR3 DNA: TGTGCCAGCAGTTCAGCAGCCGGAAACATTCAGTACTTC. Its translation is CASSSAAGNIQYF.

In this sample, this clonotype turned up many times. The chain is built from TRBV29-1 and TRBJ2-2, with D hard to call. V was cut by 5 bases and J by 3 bases, with 16 bases left in between. CDR1 and CDR2 from the germline V gene are SQVTM and ANQGSEA. CDR3 length: 15 residues. CDR3 loop: CSVRWGSADTGELFF. In DNA form, the CDR3 reads TGCAGCGTTCGGTGGGGAAGTGCGGACACCGGGGAGCTGTTTTTT.

This chain uses TRBV30 with TRBJ1-1; D gene unclear. Germline-derived CDR1 and CDR2 are GTSNPN and SVGIG (reference sequence). With 1 base removed from V and 4 bases from J, the gap between germline ends came to 7 bases. The CDR3 length is 12 residues. The CDR3 loop is CAWSGQATEAFF. CDR3 sequence (DNA): TGTGCCTGGAGTGGGCAGGCCACTGAAGCTTTCTTT.

This clonotype was seen more than once but under ten times. The gene calls are TRBV6-1 and TRBJ2-1; 12 nucleotides agree with TRBD2. Germline V CDR1 and CDR2: MNHNS, SASEGT. The CDR3 runs to 16 residues. The V segment lost 3 bases and the J segment 10 bases; nucleotides outside the gene matches: 10. CDR3 coding DNA: TGTGCCAGCAGTGACAAGGGTCGGACTAGCGGGGACGAGCAGTTCTTC. As protein: CASSDKGRTSGDEQFF.

This clonotype came up many times. This chain connects TRBV18 to TRBJ2-4; TRBD1 aligns across 8 bases. The CDR3 is 14 amino acids. The trim removed 3 bases at V and 5 bases at J, leaving 3 bases unmatched. Germline V gene lookup returns CDR1 KGHSH and CDR2 LQKENI. The CDR3 loop is CASSPTGVENIQYF. CDR3 nucleotides: TGTGCCAGCTCACCGACAGGGGTGGAAAACATTCAGTACTTC.

As for this clonotype: The germline gene is not matched at one end of the junction; a read error may be the cause. This chain connects TRBV13 to TRBJ1-5, with D possibly TRBD1 on 5 matching bases. The CDR3 runs 17 residues. Per germline, CDR1 PRHDT and CDR2 FYEKMQ (reference sequence). The DNA for the CDR3 is TGTGCCACCAGCACAAGTCAGTTGGTTAGCACAGGTCAGCCCCAGCATTTT. Its protein product is CATSTSQLVSTGQPQHF. The full variable domain, in which reference TRBV13 and TRBJ1-5 provide the parts outside the CDR3, is AAGVIQSPRHLIKEKRETATLKCYPIPRHDTVYWYQQGPGQDPQFLISFYEKMQSDKGSIPDRFSAQQFSDYHSELNMSSLELGDSALYFCATSTSQLVSTGQPQHFGDGTRLSIL.

This clonotype appeared many times. The chain combines TRBV6-5 with TRBJ1-2, with no clear D. Between the trimmed V and J ends, which lost 2 bases and 4 bases, there was a span of 11 bases. The germline V gene encodes CDR1 MNHEY and CDR2 SVGAGI. The CDR3 runs 14 residues. Written as DNA, the CDR3 is TGTGCCAGCAGTTACGGTCCGGATTTCTATGGCTACACCTTC. Amino acid sequence: CASSYGPDFYGYTF.

This clonotype was counted at least ten times. This rearrangement joins TRBV18 to TRBJ1-6; D gene ambiguous. Deletions cut 3 bases from V and 10 bases from J, with 10 bases between. This CDR3 is 13 amino acids long. Germline V gene sequence: CDR1 KGHSH, CDR2 LQKENI. The CDR3 region is CASSPPAGSPLHF. The CDR3 bases are TGTGCCAGCTCACCCCCGGCGGGGTCACCCCTCCACTTT. Using reference TRBV18 and TRBJ1-6 for the parts outside the CDR3, the full variable domain is NAGVMQNPRHLVRRRGQEARLRCSPMKGHSHVYWYRQLPEEGLKFMVYLQKENIIDESGMPKERFSAEFPKEGPSILRIQQVVRGDSAAYFCASSPPAGSPLHFGNGTRLTVT.

CDR3 nucleotide sequence: TGTGCCAGCAAGTTTGATGGAGGGTCTGGAAACACCATATATTTT. This codes for CASKFDGGSGNTIYF. This chain links TRBV27 with TRBJ1-3; no firm D call. This CDR3 region has 15 residues. V lost 7 bases and J lost 1, with 14 bases in between. Germline V CDR1 and CDR2: MNHEY, SMNVEV (reference sequence).

This clonotype was counted at least ten times. The chain is built from TRBV28 and TRBJ1-1; tentatively, D is TRBD1 (5 bases). The CDR3 length is 12 residues. Per the germline V gene, CDR1 is MDHEN and CDR2 is SYDVKM. Trimming shortened V by 10 bases and J by 8 bases, and 17 bases separated the two germline ends. In nucleotides, the CDR3 is TGTGCCACCGTACGGGGGAGTAGAGAAGCTTTCTTT. This gives the protein CATVRGSREAFF.

Comments on this clonotype: It differs at one base from a far larger clone, so likely a read error. The CDR3 loop reads CASSSGGNTGELFF. CDR3 sequence (DNA): TGTGCCAGCAGCTCCGGGGGTAACACCGGGGAGCTGTTTTTT. The rearrangement links TRBV7-8 to TRBJ2-2, with D perhaps matching TRBD2 (6 bases). Trimming left V 4 bases short and J 2 bases short, with 8 bases between. The CDR3 is made up of 14 amino acids. Germline CDR1 SGHVS, CDR2 FQNEAQ.